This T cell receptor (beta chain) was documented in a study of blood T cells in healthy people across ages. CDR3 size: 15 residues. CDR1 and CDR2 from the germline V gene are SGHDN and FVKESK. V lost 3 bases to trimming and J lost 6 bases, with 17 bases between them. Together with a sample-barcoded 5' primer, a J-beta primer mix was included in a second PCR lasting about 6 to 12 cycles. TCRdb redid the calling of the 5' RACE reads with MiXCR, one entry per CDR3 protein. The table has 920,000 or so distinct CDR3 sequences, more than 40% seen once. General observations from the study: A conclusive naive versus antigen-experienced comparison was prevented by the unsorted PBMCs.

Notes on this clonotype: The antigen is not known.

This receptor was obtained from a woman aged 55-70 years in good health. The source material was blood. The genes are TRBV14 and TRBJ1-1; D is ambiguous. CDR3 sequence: CASSHLRGPDPEAFF. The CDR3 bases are TGTGCCAGCAGCCACCTCCGAGGCCCCGACCCTGAAGCTTTCTTT.